This entry lists 9 T cell receptor beta chains sequenced from one sample in a study of T cell repertoires in cytomegalovirus infection. Via MiXCR, TCRdb re-called the reads, giving one row per CDR3 protein. The sample lists about 260,000 distinct CDR3 sequences, around 9% occurring once. Material: PBMCs. These receptors came from a human donor in good health (CMV status not recorded). Some clones in this sample may be carry-over from other donors' samples.

This clonotype was observed many times. The chain carries TRBV11-2 and TRBJ1-1; D call uncertain. Germline V lookup: CDR1 SGHAT, CDR2 FQNNGV. The CDR3 has 13 residues. Trimming stripped 5 bases from V and 1 base from J, with 8 bases between. The CDR3 protein is CASSENRNTEAFF. Written as DNA, the CDR3 is TGTGCCAGCAGCGAAAACAGGAACACTGAAGCTTTCTTT.

This clonotype occurred many times. J is TRBJ2-3 and V is TRBV7-2; no firm D call. V lost 5 bases and J 5 bases, leaving 8 bases between the germline ends. Per the germline V gene, CDR1 is SGHTA and CDR2 is FQGNSA. The CDR3 spans 12 residues. CDR3 DNA: TGTGCCAGCAGCGCCTACGGAGATACGCAGTATTTT. Translating it yields CASSAYGDTQYF.

The chain couples TRBV3-1 to TRBJ2-2; 8 nucleotides agree with TRBD1. Germline V CDR1 and CDR2: LGHDT, YNNKEL (reference sequence). The V segment lost 5 bases and the J segment 3 bases; nucleotides outside the gene matches: 5. The CDR3 length is 15 residues. The CDR3 DNA sequence: TGTGCCAGCAGCTCGGGACAGGCACACACCGGGGAGCTGTTTTTT. Translation gives CASSSGQAHTGELFF. The full variable domain, with the rest looked up from reference TRBV3-1 and TRBJ2-2, is DTAVSQTPKYLVTQMGNDKSIKCEQNLGHDTMYWYKQDSKKFLKIMFSYNNKELIINETVPNRFSPKSPDKAHLNLHINSLELGDSAVYFCASSSGQAHTGELFFGEGSRLTVL.

The genes are TRBV6-2 or TRBV6-3 and TRBJ1-1, with 9 bases fitting TRBD1. This CDR3 comprises 17 residues. Germline CDR1 is MNHEY and CDR2 is SVGEGT. V was clipped by 5 bases and J by 3 bases; unmatched bases: 13. CDR3: CASSNSFWDRVHTEAFF. CDR3 coding DNA: TGTGCCAGCAGTAATTCGTTTTGGGACAGGGTACACACTGAAGCTTTCTTT.

The table lists this clonotype with a count of one. The chain couples TRBV29-1 to TRBJ1-5; TRBD1 might be the D (5 bases). V was pared by 0 bases and J by 15 bases, with 18 bases between. The CDR3 sequence is 13 residues long. The germline gives CDR1 SQVTM, CDR2 ANQGSEA. CDR3 sequence reads: CSVEDRHGGARHF. The DNA for the CDR3 is TGCAGCGTTGAAGATCGCCATGGCGGGGCAAGGCATTTT.

Many counts were recorded for this clonotype. V usage is TRBV7-2 and J usage is TRBJ2-3; D gene ambiguous. The germline gives CDR1 SGHTA, CDR2 FQGNSA. The CDR3 totals 14 residues. V lost 5 bases to trimming and J lost 6 bases, with 15 bases between them. CDR3: CASSPLPGLDTQYF. The CDR3 DNA reads TGTGCCAGCAGCCCTCTACCTGGGTTGGATACGCAGTATTTT.

This clonotype was recorded many times. The genes are TRBV4-1 and TRBJ1-4; 10 positions match TRBD1. CDR1 is MGHRA and CDR2 is YSYEKL in the germline V gene. The CDR3 has 17 residues. The J segment lost 6 bases and the V segment lost 0 bases, leaving 7 bases of the junction unmatched. CDR3 region: CASSQDQGGTGDEKLFF. CDR3 nucleotides: TGCGCCAGCAGCCAAGACCAAGGAGGGACAGGGGATGAAAAACTGTTTTTT.

This clonotype has only a few counts. The chain couples TRBV6-5 to TRBJ2-7, with D perhaps matching TRBD1 (5 bases). This CDR3 has 15 residues. Per the germline V gene, CDR1 is MNHEY and CDR2 is SVGAGI. V was clipped by 2 bases and J by 0 bases, with 11 bases between them. CDR3 nucleotides: TGTGCCAGCAGTTACAAGGTGGGGCCCTCCTACGAGCAGTACTTC. This translates into CASSYKVGPSYEQYF.

At least ten counts were recorded for this clonotype. The V gene is TRBV7-6, the J gene TRBJ2-2; 7 bases align to TRBD1. The CDR3 has 14 amino acids. V trimming: 6 bases; J trimming: 5 bases; junction bases outside the gene matches: 6. Germline V gene lookup returns CDR1 SGHVS and CDR2 FNYEAQ. Here the CDR3 reads CASRKGGGTGELFF. CDR3 DNA sequence: TGTGCCAGCAGAAAAGGGGGCGGGACCGGGGAGCTGTTTTTT.